This section outlines one T cell receptor (beta chain) sequence together with its context. Its target is unknown. Repertoires were generated with immunoSEQ multiplex PCR, while TCRdb's copy carries only in-frame clones and drops some. The table lists about 20,000 clones, 73% of them singletons. These data come from a study of PD-1 blockade in classical Hodgkin lymphoma. Overall study: Nivolumab was administered to patients intravenously at 3 mg/kg every 2 weeks.

The germline gives CDR1 SGHVS, CDR2 FQNEAQ. Trimming removed 3 bases from V and 0 bases from J, with 12 bases in between. This CDR3 is built from 16 residues. Relapse was seen in all patients after autologous stem cell transplantation, and brentuximab vedotin exposure was variable. Notes on the study in general: Nivolumab initiated under 1 year post-ASCT led to patient exclusion. For complete responders, baseline diversity was comparable to that of newly diagnosed patients.

This receptor was identified in a human donor with classical Hodgkin lymphoma. Sequenced here: peripheral blood mononuclear cells (PBMCs), sampled before the second cycle of nivolumab. The chain recombines TRBV7-8 with TRBJ2-1, with D maybe TRBD2 (6 bases). CDR3 region: CASSFGTYSSYNEQFF. The CDR3 coding sequence is TGTGCCAGCAGCTTCGGGACTTATAGCTCCTACAATGAGCAGTTCTTC.